This entry lists 2 T cell receptor beta chains sequenced from one sample in a study of chemoradiotherapy in HPV16-positive cancers. Sequencing used immunoSEQ multiplex PCR; TCRdb keeps in-frame clones, though not all of them. The sample records about 5,100 clones, approximately 80% being singletons. Specimen: tumor tissue, collected from a patient who underwent chemoradiotherapy. The receptors shown here come from a human donor with HPV-associated anogenital cancer.

This rearrangement joins TRBV19 to TRBJ1-3; D is ambiguous. The germline gives CDR1 LNHDA, CDR2 SQIVND (reference sequence). This CDR3 comprises 11 residues. Trimming pared 5 bases from V and 6 bases from J, leaving 5 bases between. The chain's CDR3 is CASSLLNTIYF. DNA for the CDR3: TGTGCCAGTAGTCTCTTAAACACCATATATTTT.

The V call is TRBV2, the J call TRBJ1-3; maybe TRBD1 (5 bases). Deletions cut 6 bases from V and 0 bases from J, with 15 bases between. Germline V lookup: CDR1 SNHLY, CDR2 FYNNEI. CDR3 length: 16 residues. The chain's CDR3 is CASRDPGRSSGNTIYF. The CDR3 nucleotides are TGTGCCAGCAGGGACCCAGGGCGCAGCTCTGGAAACACCATATATTTT.